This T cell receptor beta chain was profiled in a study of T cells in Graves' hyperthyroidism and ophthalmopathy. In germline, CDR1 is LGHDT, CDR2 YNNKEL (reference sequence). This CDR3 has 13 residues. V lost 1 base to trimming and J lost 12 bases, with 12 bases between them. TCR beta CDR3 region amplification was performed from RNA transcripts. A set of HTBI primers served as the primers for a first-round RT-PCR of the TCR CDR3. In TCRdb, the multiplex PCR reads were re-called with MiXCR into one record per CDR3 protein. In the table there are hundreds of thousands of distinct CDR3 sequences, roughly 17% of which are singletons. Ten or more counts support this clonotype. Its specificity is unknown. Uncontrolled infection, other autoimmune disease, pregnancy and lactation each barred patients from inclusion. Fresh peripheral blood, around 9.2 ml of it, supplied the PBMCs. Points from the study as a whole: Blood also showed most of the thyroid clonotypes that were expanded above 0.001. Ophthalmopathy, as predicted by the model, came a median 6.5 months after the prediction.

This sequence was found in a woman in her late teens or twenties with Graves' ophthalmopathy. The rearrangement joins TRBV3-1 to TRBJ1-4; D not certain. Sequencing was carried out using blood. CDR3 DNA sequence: TGTGCCAGCAGCCAAGGACCCGGGATTCAACTGTTTTTT. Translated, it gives CASSQGPGIQLFF.